These 28 T cell receptor beta chains originate from one sample sequenced in a study of Ad26.COV2.S vaccination and SARS-CoV-2 variants. This sample's treatment: some 20 received Ad26.COV2.S at low or high dose, single or two shots; several received placebo; per-sample allocation not given. Material that was analyzed had been drawn on day 63 after the first vaccine or placebo injection. Generated by immunoSEQ multiplex PCR, the TCRdb table keeps only in-frame clones and is missing some. The data hold roughly 510,000 clones, with 87% observed a single time. Source: peripheral blood, taken in a trial of Ad26.COV2.S vaccine versus placebo. The receptors stem from a person between 18 and 60 years old who received the Ad26.COV2.S COVID-19 vaccine or a placebo.

This chain uses TRBV28 with TRBJ2-5; a possible D gene is TRBD2 (6 bases). The germline CDR1 and CDR2 sequences are MDHEN and SYDVKM. The germline V and J ends were trimmed by 6 bases and 5 bases, with 16 bases remaining between them. There are 14 residues in the CDR3. In DNA, the CDR3 is TGTGCCAGCAGCAAGAGGAGGGCATGGGAGACCCAGTACTTC. Translated: CASSKRRAWETQYF. Drawing the rest from reference TRBV28 and TRBJ2-5, the complete variable domain is DVKVTQSSRYLVKRTGEKVFLECVQDMDHENMFWYRQDPGLGLRLIYFSYDVKMKEKGDIPEGYSVSREKKERFSLILESASTNQTSMYLCASSKRRAWETQYFGPGTRLLVL.

The chain combines TRBV27 with TRBJ1-2; weak D call: TRBD1 (6 bases). The V gene lost 5 bases and the J gene lost 8 bases, with 15 bases spanning the gap. CDR1 is MNHEY and CDR2 is SMNVEV in the germline V gene (reference sequence). The CDR3 runs to 13 residues. This CDR3 reads CASSNGRQGGYTF. The CDR3 DNA reads TGTGCCAGCAGTAACGGACGCCAGGGGGGCTACACCTTC.

V and J are TRBV19 and TRBJ1-5; a weak D match, TRBD1 (5 bases). The CDR3 is 14 residues long. Germline V lookup: CDR1 LNHDA, CDR2 SQIVND (reference sequence). Trimming cost V 2 bases and J 9 bases, with 14 bases left between them. This CDR3 reads CASSILSGQGPQHF. CDR3 sequence (DNA): TGTGCCAGTAGTATACTCTCCGGCCAGGGGCCCCAGCATTTT.

The rearrangement joins TRBV27 to TRBJ2-3; TRBD2 agrees at 16 bases. In germline, CDR1 is MNHEY, CDR2 SMNVEV (reference sequence). The CDR3 length is 19 residues. V gave up 5 bases and J gave up 0 bases; unmatched junction bases: 8. CDR3 protein: CASSTRGLAGGPSTDTQYF. In nucleotides, the CDR3 is TGTGCCAGCAGTACAAGGGGACTAGCGGGAGGGCCAAGCACAGATACGCAGTATTTT.

This clone was detected only a few times. The J gene is TRBJ1-5, the V gene TRBV6-2 or TRBV6-3; D gene uncertain. V was clipped by 5 bases and J by 5 bases, with 16 bases between them. This CDR3 comprises 15 residues. Germline V lookup: CDR1 MNHEY, CDR2 SVGEGT. The CDR3 spells CASSLNGMGDQPQHF. In DNA, the CDR3 is TGTGCCAGCAGTCTAAATGGTATGGGCGATCAGCCCCAGCATTTT.

The V and J genes are TRBV5-5 and TRBJ1-2; 9 bases are a match to TRBD1. After removal of 3 bases from V and 8 bases from J, the junction contained 8 bases not matched to a gene. CDR1 and CDR2 (germline): SGHKS, YYEKEE (reference sequence). CDR3 length: 14 amino acids. CDR3 bases: TGTGCCAGCAGCTCCGAGGGACAGGGCGACGGCTACACCTTC. It specifies CASSSEGQGDGYTF. Full variable domain (missing parts from reference TRBV5-5 and TRBJ1-2): DAGVTQSPTHLIKTRGQQVTLRCSPISGHKSVSWYQQVLGQGPQFIFQYYEKEERGRGNFPDRFSARQFPNYSSELNVNALLLGDSALYLCASSSEGQGDGYTFGSGTRLTVV.

This chain links TRBV5-8 with TRBJ1-4; the match to TRBD1 covers 10 bases. J was trimmed by 8 bases and V by 4 bases; bases with no gene match: 11. Germline V gives CDR1 SGHTS, CDR2 YDEGEE. The CDR3 consists of 16 residues. The CDR3 DNA is TGTGCCAGCAGCCCCGGGACAGGGGCGGTGGGGGAAAAACTGTTTTTT. As protein: CASSPGTGAVGEKLFF.

The rearrangement links TRBV6-5 to TRBJ1-3; no clear D. V was cut by 8 bases and J by 1 base, with 6 bases left in between. Germline V gives CDR1 MNHEY, CDR2 SVGAGI. The CDR3 contains 12 residues. The CDR3 protein is CASYSSGNTIYF. In DNA form, the CDR3 reads TGTGCCAGCTACAGTTCTGGAAACACCATATATTTT.

This clone was observed a few times. This rearrangement joins TRBV6-5 to TRBJ1-5; the match to TRBD1 covers 7 bases. Germline V gene data show CDR1 as MNHEY and CDR2 as SVGAGI. V gave up 5 bases and J gave up 7 bases; unmatched junction bases: 8. The CDR3 runs to 14 residues. The CDR3 DNA reads as TGTGCCAGCAGTCGGGCCCGACAGGGACAGCCCCAGCATTTT. Amino acid sequence: CASSRARQGQPQHF.

This clone has a single count. This sample also contains other DNA sequences that code for the same CDR3. J is TRBJ1-1 and V is TRBV30; 7 bases map to TRBD1. CDR1 and CDR2 (germline): GTSNPN, SVGIG (reference sequence). The V and J ends lost 4 bases and 0 bases, in that order; junction bases with no gene match: 2. The CDR3 sequence is 13 residues long. The CDR3 region has the DNA TGTGCCTGGACGGGACAGATGAACACTGAAGCTTTCTTT. Translation gives CAWTGQMNTEAFF.

The chain couples TRBV6-6 to TRBJ1-1; D might be TRBD1 (6 bases). Trimming pared 2 bases from V and 1 base from J, leaving 11 bases between. The germline gives CDR1 MNHNY, CDR2 SVGAGI (reference sequence). This CDR3 comprises 15 residues. CDR3 bases: TGTGCCAGCAGTTACCCGGACAGACCGAACACTGAAGCTTTCTTT. Translated, it gives CASSYPDRPNTEAFF.

In this sample, this clone turned up once. The J gene is TRBJ2-3, the V gene TRBV5-5; 10 bases are shared with TRBD2. V gave up 6 bases and J gave up 0 bases; unmatched junction bases: 10. The germline CDR1 and CDR2 sequences are SGHKS and YYEKEE (reference sequence). The CDR3 is 17 residues long. CDR3 in DNA: TGTGCCAGCACCCAAGCGGGAGGGTGGGGAAGCACAGATACGCAGTATTTT. Residues: CASTQAGGWGSTDTQYF.

V usage is TRBV29-1 and J usage is TRBJ2-7; D remains ambiguous. There are 12 residues in the CDR3. Trimming stripped 5 bases from V and 3 bases from J, with 11 bases between. In germline, CDR1 is SQVTM, CDR2 ANQGSEA. Written as DNA, the CDR3 is TGCAGCGTTCTTGTGGGCTTCTACGAGCAGTACTTC. Translated: CSVLVGFYEQYF.

The chain couples TRBV27 to TRBJ2-3, with TRBD2 matching 7 bases. This CDR3 is 16 amino acids long. The V gene's germline CDR1 is MNHEY and CDR2 SMNVEV (reference sequence). V was clipped by 3 bases and J by 4 bases; unmatched bases: 10. This CDR3 is CASSLLLSGGADTQYF. As DNA, the CDR3 is TGTGCCAGCAGTTTGCTTTTATCGGGAGGCGCAGATACGCAGTATTTT.

The chain combines TRBV24-1 with TRBJ2-5, with TRBD2 as a possible D gene (6 bases). CDR1 is KGHDR and CDR2 is SFDVKD in the germline V gene. CDR3 length: 14 amino acids. V was clipped by 3 bases and J by 2 bases, with 9 bases between them. CDR3 region: CATSDGTVQETQYF. The CDR3 bases are TGTGCCACCAGTGATGGGACTGTTCAAGAGACCCAGTACTTC.

V and J are TRBV6-2 or TRBV6-3 and TRBJ2-1; D gene unclear. V gave up 1 base and J gave up 5 bases, with 3 bases separating them. The CDR3 extends over 12 amino acids. Germline assignment: CDR1 MNHEY and CDR2 SVGEGT. The CDR3: CASSYWDNEQFF. The DNA of the CDR3 is TGTGCCAGCAGTTACTGGGACAATGAGCAGTTCTTC.

The chain recombines TRBV7-9 with TRBJ2-2, with TRBD2 as a possible D gene (6 bases). The CDR3 is made up of 16 amino acids. Trimming removed 5 bases from V and 5 bases from J, with 18 bases in between. CDR1 SEHNR and CDR2 FQNEAQ come from the germline V gene (reference sequence). The CDR3 sequence: CASSPIPGLQTGELFF. The CDR3 nucleotides read TGTGCCAGCAGCCCTATCCCGGGACTCCAAACCGGGGAGCTGTTTTTT. Complete variable domain (other parts from reference TRBV7-9 and TRBJ2-2): DTGVSQNPRHKITKRGQNVTFRCDPISEHNRLYWYRQTLGQGPEFLTYFQNEAQLEKSRLLSDRFSAERPKGSFSTLEIQRTEQGDSAMYLCASSPIPGLQTGELFFGEGSRLTVL.

The CDR3 region is CASSHVKPGPERSNQPQHF. DNA for the CDR3: TGTGCCAGCTCGCACGTCAAACCGGGACCGGAGAGAAGCAATCAGCCCCAGCATTTT. The chain has TRBV18 and TRBJ1-5, with D possibly TRBD1 on 5 matching bases. Germline V CDR1 and CDR2: KGHSH, LQKENI. The V and J ends lost 6 bases and 1 base respectively, with 25 bases between them. This CDR3 has 19 residues.

V gene TRBV5-6 combines with J gene TRBJ2-5, with D possibly being TRBD2 (6 bases). V was trimmed by 0 bases and J by 4 bases, leaving 13 bases between them. Germline CDR1 SGHDT, CDR2 YYEEEE. This CDR3 has 15 amino acids. The CDR3 region is CASSLGAGTSETQYF. Written as DNA, the CDR3 is TGTGCCAGCAGCTTGGGGGCCGGGACTTCAGAGACCCAGTACTTC.

V and J are TRBV9 and TRBJ1-3, with 7 nucleotides matching TRBD1. The CDR3 is 15 amino acids. CDR1 and CDR2 (germline): SGDLS, YYNGEE. The V and J ends lost 3 bases and 3 bases, in that order; junction bases with no gene match: 6. CDR3 in amino acids: CASSDNRGSGNTIYF. DNA for the CDR3: TGTGCCAGCAGCGATAACAGGGGAAGTGGAAACACCATATATTTT. Filled out from reference TRBV9 and TRBJ1-3, the complete variable domain reads DSGVTQTPKHLITATGQRVTLRCSPRSGDLSVYWYQQSLDQGLQFLIQYYNGEERAKGNILERFSAQQFPDLHSELNLSSLELGDSALYFCASSDNRGSGNTIYFGEGSWLTVV.

This clone is a singleton in its sample. CDR3 DNA sequence: TGCGCCAGCAGCCAAGAATTGTTTAATCAGCCCCAGCATTTT. Translating it yields CASSQELFNQPQHF. This chain links TRBV4-1 with TRBJ1-5; D call uncertain. Trimming took 0 bases from V and 4 from J, leaving 7 bases between them. CDR1 and CDR2 from the germline V gene are MGHRA and YSYEKL. The CDR3 totals 14 residues.

V and J are TRBV6-2 or TRBV6-3 and TRBJ1-1; D not certain. V lost 2 bases and J lost 2, with 18 bases in between. The CDR3 totals 17 residues. Germline lookup yields CDR1 MNHEY and CDR2 SVGEGT. The CDR3 reads CASSYRVGRSSNTEAFF. The CDR3 DNA follows: TGTGCCAGCAGTTACCGAGTGGGGAGGTCCTCTAACACTGAAGCTTTCTTT.

The chain is built from TRBV15 and TRBJ1-5; D gene unclear. CDR3 length: 15 residues. Germline-derived CDR1 and CDR2 are LNHNV and YYDKDF (reference sequence). With 2 bases removed from V and 2 bases from J, the gap between germline ends came to 10 bases. The CDR3 nucleotides are TGTGCCACCAGCAGATGGGCCGGAGGCAATCAGCCCCAGCATTTT. Translated, it gives CATSRWAGGNQPQHF.

V and J are TRBV4-3 and TRBJ2-3; D not resolved. The CDR3 runs 13 residues. V was pared by 1 base and J by 7 bases, with 9 bases between. CDR1 is LGHNA and CDR2 is YSLEER in the germline V gene. The CDR3 DNA is TGCGCCAGCAGCCAAGTTTCGTCGAATACGCAGTATTTT. Its translation: CASSQVSSNTQYF.

This clone was picked up a small number of times. The sample carries other DNA sequences with the same CDR3. CDR3 sequence reads: CSVEGGHEQYF. In nucleotides, the CDR3 is TGCAGCGTTGAGGGGGGGCACGAGCAGTACTTC. V gene TRBV29-1 combines with J gene TRBJ2-7; D possibly corresponds to TRBD2 (7 bases). Trimming removed 3 bases from V and 5 bases from J, with 8 bases in between. The germline CDR1 and CDR2 sequences are SQVTM and ANQGSEA. This CDR3 is built from 11 residues.

The chain has TRBV19 and TRBJ1-2, with D tentatively TRBD1 (5 bases). The CDR3 totals 12 residues. Looked up from germline, CDR1 is LNHDA and CDR2 is SQIVND (reference sequence). Trimming took 5 bases from V and 8 from J, leaving 12 bases between them. In nucleotides, the CDR3 is TGTGCCAGTAGTGCGGGGGTGCCCGGCTACACCTTC. It specifies CASSAGVPGYTF.

This chain connects TRBV2 to TRBJ2-1; possible D gene TRBD2, 5 bases. The CDR3 consists of 14 residues. The ends were cut back, 1 base at V and 6 bases at J, with 10 bases in the middle. CDR1 and CDR2 from the germline V gene are SNHLY and FYNNEI. This CDR3 reads CASSEGSSVNEQFF. The CDR3 nucleotides are TGTGCCAGCAGTGAAGGGAGTAGCGTCAATGAGCAGTTCTTC.

Remarks on this clone: This same CDR3 is encoded by further DNA sequences in the sample. This chain joins TRBV5-1 and TRBJ1-1, with D possibly being TRBD1 (5 bases). The germline V gene has CDR1 SGHRS and CDR2 YFSETQ. The CDR3 is 14 amino acids. Deletions cut 4 bases from V and 2 bases from J, with 12 bases between. CDR3 in DNA: TGCGCCAGCAGCCCCGGGACTGCAAACACTGAAGCTTTCTTT. This encodes CASSPGTANTEAFF. Together with reference TRBV5-1 and TRBJ1-1, the CDR3 gives the full variable domain: KAGVTQTPRYLIKTRGQQVTLSCSPISGHRSVSWYQQTPGQGLQFLFEYFSETQRNKGNFPGRFSGRQFSNSRSEMNVSTLELGDSALYLCASSPGTANTEAFFGQGTRLTVV.